Listed here is a single T cell receptor (beta chain). What this receptor recognizes is not known. It has no much larger one-base neighbor in the sample; base qualities were not kept. The data originate from a study of blood T cell repertoires in COVID-19 (dated by TCRdb to about 2020). In terms of the full investigation: Samples from collaborators originated in the United States, Italy and Spain and spanned both the acute and convalescent phases of COVID-19. The prospective study material was composed of cDNA or gDNA derived from T cells, B-cell-depleted T cells, or PBMCs. Subjects who had been exposed to COVID-19, were actively infected with it, or had recovered from it provided the deeply sampled blood TCRbeta repertoires that made up the dataset. The repertoires were released in a freely available public database intended as a resource for research on the immune response to SARS-CoV-2. The samples were drawn from the first 160 participants of the ongoing ImmuneRACE study and from some 1,300 subjects provided by 6 global collaborators. A de-identified subject ID, COVID-19 status, age in years and sex were almost always included in the sample metadata. Where available, HLA class I and class II types were taken from metadata supplied by the sample provider and were not determined by assay-based typing.

Broad study findings and their caveats: The amount of clinical and demographic metadata varied by source and participant and was provided uncurated.

Reading from cysteine to phenylalanine, the CDR3 counts 20 amino acids. Solely the CDR3 DNA is kept, with 60 bases framed from the first base. At the junction V is shortened by 4 bases and J by 0 bases, with 25 bases in between. Taken from the germline V gene (reference sequence), the CDR1 and CDR2 loops are SGHKS and YYEKEE. TCRbeta CDR3 regions were amplified from genomic DNA by means of the immunoSEQ Assay, a bias-controlled multiplex PCR. The study's own analysis went as follows. Nucleated cell counts per sample were estimated from amplification of reference gene primers within the assay. To quantify the absolute abundance of each unique TCRbeta CDR3 rearrangement, sequence reads were collapsed and filtered. For each sample, productive Simpson clonality was calculated as the square root of Simpson's diversity index across productive rearrangements. TCRdb retrieved this table from immuneACCESS and kept in-frame rearrangements only. Not all clones are present; in checked studies, unresolved V genes account for under half, and no reason is known for the remainder. That table gives V, J and clone size, and the DNA gave D and trimming. The sample records approximately 82,000 clones, 70% to 90% of which are singletons. The biggest ten clones account for roughly 10% of the sample.

Whole blood was collected in K2EDTA tubes by collaborating institutions according to the institutions' own protocols. For TCRbeta analysis, collaborator samples were shipped as frozen whole blood, as isolated PBMCs, or as DNA extracted from either sample type. The sequence was collected from a woman in her 70s with active or convalescent COVID-19. Sequenced input: peripheral blood. This receptor chain uses TRBV5-5 and TRBJ1-4; the D gene is possibly TRBD1, with 6 bases matching. The CDR3 protein is CASSPRSTPKGGTTNEKLFF. The bases read TGTGCCAGCAGCCCCCGGTCCACACCCAAGGGGGGGACAACTAATGAAAAACTGTTTTTT.